These 24 T cell receptor beta chains were all obtained from the same sample, sequenced in a study of OX40 agonist ivuxolimab in advanced cancers. Measured with immunoSEQ multiplex PCR; TCRdb has only the in-frame clones, and not every one. The sample includes about 70,000 clones, roughly four fifths of them seen just once. The starting material was CD4+ or CD8+ T cells sorted from blood, obtained in a trial of the OX40 agonist ivuxolimab. The receptor set was obtained from an adult with an advanced solid tumor such as melanoma, head and neck, liver or kidney cancer.

The chain links TRBV5-4 to TRBJ2-7, with unresolved D. V was pared by 5 bases and J by 6 bases, with 12 bases between. The length of the CDR3 is 12 residues. Germline-derived CDR1 and CDR2 are SGHNT and YYREEE (reference sequence). This chain's CDR3 is CASSFVMGEQYF. As DNA, the CDR3 is TGTGCCAGCAGTTTCGTAATGGGCGAGCAGTACTTC. The full variable domain, in which reference TRBV5-4 and TRBJ2-7 provide the parts outside the CDR3, is ETGVTQSPTHLIKTRGQQVTLRCSSQSGHNTVSWYQQALGQGPQFIFQYYREEENGRGNFPPRFSGLQFPNYSSELNVNALELDDSALYLCASSFVMGEQYFGPGTRLTVT.

The rearrangement joins TRBV11-2 to TRBJ2-2, with D perhaps matching TRBD1 or TRBD2 (5 bases each). This CDR3 region has 17 residues. V lost 2 bases, J lost 0 bases, and 13 bases lay in between. CDR1 and CDR2 from the germline V gene are SGHAT and FQNNGV. CDR3 amino acids: CASSLYWGSTNTGELFF. In DNA, the CDR3 is TGTGCCAGCAGCTTATACTGGGGGTCAACGAACACCGGGGAGCTGTTTTTT. The full variable domain, in which reference TRBV11-2 and TRBJ2-2 provide the parts outside the CDR3, is EAGVAQSPRYKIIEKRQSVAFWCNPISGHATLYWYQQILGQGPKLLIQFQNNGVVDDSQLPKDRFSAERLKGVDSTLKIQPAKLEDSAVYLCASSLYWGSTNTGELFFGEGSRLTVL.

V is TRBV28 and J is TRBJ2-7; unclear D gene. Germline loops: CDR1 MDHEN, CDR2 SYDVKM. This CDR3 contains 14 residues. V was clipped by 3 bases and J by 5 bases, with 14 bases between them. CDR3 nucleotide sequence: TGTGCCAGCAGTTTTTCCGACTGGACCCACGAGCAGTACTTC. Amino acids: CASSFSDWTHEQYF.

Only one count was recorded for this clone. V and J are TRBV20-1 and TRBJ1-2; 9 nucleotides align to TRBD1. The germline CDR1 and CDR2 sequences are DFQATT and SNEGSKA (reference sequence). The CDR3 runs to 11 residues. The V segment lost 7 bases and the J segment 14 bases; nucleotides outside the gene matches: 11. CDR3 sequence (DNA): TGCAGTGGTCCCGGGACAGGGCTTTATACCTTC. This codes for CSGPGTGLYTF.

This chain links TRBV11-2 with TRBJ2-3; TRBD2 matches at 7 bases. The V and J ends lost 5 bases and 2 bases, in that order; junction bases with no gene match: 4. The CDR3 spans 14 residues. Germline CDR1 reads SGHAT; CDR2 reads FQNNGV. CDR3 residues: CASSRRDYTDTQYF. The CDR3 bases are TGTGCCAGCAGCCGTCGGGACTACACAGATACGCAGTATTTT.

The rearrangement joins TRBV19 to TRBJ2-5; tentative D call: TRBD2 (5 bases). The CDR3 sequence is 13 residues long. Looked up from germline, CDR1 is LNHDA and CDR2 is SQIVND (reference sequence). Trimming stripped 3 bases from V and 1 base from J, with 6 bases between. The CDR3 here is CASSILAQETQYF. The CDR3 nucleotides read TGTGCCAGTAGTATTCTAGCCCAAGAGACCCAGTACTTC.

The chain links TRBV7-6 to TRBJ2-2; 7 nucleotides align to TRBD1. V was clipped by 0 bases and J by 1 base; unmatched bases: 2. The germline gives CDR1 SGHVS, CDR2 FNYEAQ. This CDR3 contains 16 residues. CDR3 DNA sequence: TGTGCCAGCAGCTTAGCAGGGGGCTTGAACACCGGGGAGCTGTTTTTT. It is translated as CASSLAGGLNTGELFF.

This chain joins TRBV5-4 and TRBJ1-2, with 10 bases identical to TRBD1. The CDR3 loop spans 15 amino acids. Germline lookup yields CDR1 SGHNT and CDR2 YYREEE (reference sequence). The V segment lost 2 bases and the J segment 7 bases; nucleotides outside the gene matches: 8. The CDR3 is CASSLDRGRSRGYTF. The CDR3 DNA follows: TGTGCCAGCAGCTTAGACAGGGGGCGATCTCGTGGCTACACCTTC.

This clone was observed a handful of times. V is TRBV4-1 and J is TRBJ1-4; perhaps TRBD1 as D (5 bases). The germline V and J ends were trimmed by 3 bases and 6 bases, with 20 bases remaining between them. There are 17 residues in the CDR3. The germline V gene has CDR1 MGHRA and CDR2 YSYEKL. This chain's CDR3 is CASSHDGTAAGYEKLFF. The CDR3 DNA follows: TGCGCCAGCAGCCACGACGGAACAGCGGCAGGGTATGAAAAACTGTTTTTT.

This clone was detected only a few times. The V and J genes are TRBV21-1 and TRBJ2-7; the D call TRBD1 from the table was never checked on the DNA. TRBV21-1 is annotated as a pseudogene. The CDR3 covers 14 residues. CDR3: CASSKNRGFYEQYV. As DNA, the CDR3 is TGTGCCAGCAGCAAAAACAGGGGATTTTACGAGCAGTACGTC.

This clone was seen a handful of times. The chain combines TRBV4-1 with TRBJ2-7; 12 bases match TRBD2. Trimming cost V 0 bases and J 6 bases; bases outside gene matches: 6. Germline V gene lookup returns CDR1 MGHRA and CDR2 YSYEKL. This CDR3 region has 16 residues. The CDR3: CASSQDPSGGAGEQYV. Written as DNA, the CDR3 is TGCGCCAGCAGCCAAGATCCTAGCGGGGGGGCTGGCGAGCAGTACGTC.

The genes are TRBV27 and TRBJ1-2, with D uncertain. V shed 8 bases and J shed 8 bases, with 15 bases lying between them. Germline V gene sequence: CDR1 MNHEY, CDR2 SMNVEV (reference sequence). This CDR3 is 12 amino acids long. The CDR3 loop reads CASRPGAGGYTF. The DNA of the CDR3 is TGTGCCAGCCGACCGGGCGCAGGAGGCTACACCTTC.

This clone was counted only a few times. This chain links TRBV11-2 with TRBJ2-5, with D hard to call. The CDR3 extends over 13 amino acids. Looked up from germline, CDR1 is SGHAT and CDR2 is FQNNGV. V was shortened by 1 base and J by 1 base, with 4 bases between the two germline ends. CDR3 in amino acids: CASSLVPQETQYF. CDR3 DNA: TGTGCCAGCAGCTTAGTCCCCCAAGAGACCCAGTACTTC. Drawing the rest from reference TRBV11-2 and TRBJ2-5, the complete variable domain is EAGVAQSPRYKIIEKRQSVAFWCNPISGHATLYWYQQILGQGPKLLIQFQNNGVVDDSQLPKDRFSAERLKGVDSTLKIQPAKLEDSAVYLCASSLVPQETQYFGPGTRLLVL.

The gene calls are TRBV9 and TRBJ2-1; D assignment may be TRBD1 or TRBD2 (5 bases each). V gave up 0 bases and J gave up 5 bases, with 6 bases separating them. Germline assignment: CDR1 SGDLS and CDR2 YYNGEE. This CDR3 is built from 13 residues. Here the CDR3 DNA reads TGTGCCAGCAGCGTAGGGGGGAACAATGAGCAGTTCTTC. This sequence encodes CASSVGGNNEQFF. The full variable domain, its missing parts supplied by reference TRBV9 and TRBJ2-1, is DSGVTQTPKHLITATGQRVTLRCSPRSGDLSVYWYQQSLDQGLQFLIQYYNGEERAKGNILERFSAQQFPDLHSELNLSSLELGDSALYFCASSVGGNNEQFFGPGTRLTVL.

This chain connects TRBV7-9 to TRBJ1-2; a possible D gene is TRBD1 (5 bases). Deletions cut 1 base from V and 8 bases from J, with 11 bases between. There are 13 residues in the CDR3. Germline-derived CDR1 and CDR2 are SEHNR and FQNEAQ (reference sequence). The CDR3 region is CASSLEGDRGYTF. CDR3 DNA: TGTGCCAGCAGCTTAGAAGGGGATAGGGGCTACACCTTC.

The chain links TRBV7-9 to TRBJ2-7; 10 bases are shared with TRBD1. CDR1 and CDR2 (germline): SEHNR, FQNEAQ (reference sequence). Trimming cost V 4 bases and J 5 bases; bases outside gene matches: 11. This CDR3 has 16 amino acids. Written as DNA, the CDR3 is TGTGCCAGCAGCTCGAGGGACAGGGGCCTTAGCCACGAGCAGTACTTC. This gives the protein CASSSRDRGLSHEQYF.

The chain recombines TRBV5-1 with TRBJ2-5, with TRBD2 matching 9 bases. Trimming at V came to 4 bases and at J to 8 bases, leaving 15 bases not matched to a gene. Germline V gene sequence: CDR1 SGHRS, CDR2 YFSETQ. CDR3 length equals 16 residues. DNA for the CDR3: TGCGCCAGCAGCCCGGGGGGAACTAGCGGGCGCCTTACCCAGTACTTC. This translates into CASSPGGTSGRLTQYF. The variable domain in full, completed from reference TRBV5-1 and TRBJ2-5, reads KAGVTQTPRYLIKTRGQQVTLSCSPISGHRSVSWYQQTPGQGLQFLFEYFSETQRNKGNFPGRFSGRQFSNSRSEMNVSTLELGDSALYLCASSPGGTSGRLTQYFGPGTRLLVL.

The chain links TRBV7-2 to TRBJ1-5; D unresolved. CDR1 SGHTA and CDR2 FQGNSA come from the germline V gene. Trimming shortened V by 4 bases and J by 5 bases, and 12 bases separated the two germline ends. The CDR3 length is 14 residues. The CDR3 region is CASSSTNIDQPQHF. The CDR3 DNA reads as TGTGCCAGCAGCTCGACTAACATCGATCAGCCCCAGCATTTT.

This clone is a singleton in its sample. The gene calls are TRBV7-9 and TRBJ1-2; TRBD1 might be the D (5 bases). The CDR3 spans 14 residues. The V gene's germline CDR1 is SEHNR and CDR2 FQNEAQ (reference sequence). V was pared by 4 bases and J by 0 bases, with 9 bases between. The DNA for the CDR3 is TGTGCCAGCAGCTCAGGGAAAGCTAACTATGGCTACACCTTC. It specifies CASSSGKANYGYTF.

The gene calls are TRBV29-1 and TRBJ2-1, with 7 positions matching TRBD1. Germline-derived CDR1 and CDR2 are SQVTM and ANQGSEA. The CDR3 runs 13 residues. The CDR3 sequence: CSIRDSIYNEQFF. CDR3 in DNA: TGCAGTATCCGGGACAGTATATACAATGAGCAGTTCTTC.

This sequence joins TRBV18 and TRBJ2-5; D unclear. The germline CDR1 and CDR2 sequences are KGHSH and LQKENI. The V end lost 2 bases, the J end lost 2 bases, and 15 bases lay between the germline ends. The CDR3 is 16 amino acids. As DNA, the CDR3 is TGTGCCAGCTCACCATACGTCGGCGCCGAACAAGAGACCCAGTACTTC. Amino acid sequence: CASSPYVGAEQETQYF.

The CDR3 nucleotides read TGTGCCAGCAGCCCGGCGGGGGTTAGCCTGGCGAGTGACTACACCTTC. Its protein is CASSPAGVSLASDYTF. This chain connects TRBV9 to TRBJ1-2, with D possibly matching TRBD1 (5 bases). The length of the CDR3 is 16 residues. Germline CDR1 and CDR2: SGDLS and YYNGEE. The V gene lost 4 bases and the J gene lost 10 bases, with 26 bases spanning the gap. The full variable domain, with the rest looked up from reference TRBV9 and TRBJ1-2, is DSGVTQTPKHLITATGQRVTLRCSPRSGDLSVYWYQQSLDQGLQFLIQYYNGEERAKGNILERFSAQQFPDLHSELNLSSLELGDSALYFCASSPAGVSLASDYTFGSGTRLTVV.

The chain uses TRBV2 and TRBJ2-3; 8 bases map to TRBD2. CDR3 length equals 15 residues. Germline lookup yields CDR1 SNHLY and CDR2 FYNNEI. V shed 4 bases and J 3 bases; nucleotides not matched to a gene: 6. In DNA form, the CDR3 reads TGTGCCAGCAGTGCTTACGGGGGGGAGACAGATACGCAGTATTTT. Protein sequence: CASSAYGGETDTQYF.

V is TRBV27 and J is TRBJ1-2, with no clear D. V was trimmed by 3 bases and J by 4 bases, leaving 12 bases between them. The CDR3 is 14 residues long. The V gene's germline CDR1 is MNHEY and CDR2 SMNVEV (reference sequence). This chain's CDR3 is CASSLVPVGYGYTF. CDR3 nucleotide sequence: TGTGCCAGCAGTTTGGTCCCGGTGGGCTATGGCTACACCTTC.